This is a list of T cell receptor beta chains from one sample in a study of beta chain features in type 1 diabetes. Clones were read by immunoSEQ multiplex PCR, and TCRdb kept only the in-frame ones, dropping some. The data show 620,000 or so clones, about 14% seen once. The sample was naive CD4+ T cells from blood. The receptors originated from a man between 18 and 29 years old in good health. The CDR3 runs from the conserved cysteine through the conserved F or W. The D gene is left open where the match is weak. Rows give clone size only sometimes, using once, few, many, or a class for an expanded clone.

D: TRBD1; size: -; V: TRBV29-1; J: TRBJ2-1; CDR3: CSADRGGYNEQFF; DNA: TGCAGCGCTGACAGGGGTGGATACAATGAGCAGTTCTTC
D: -; size: few; V: TRBV18; J: TRBJ2-3; CDR3: CASSPSVSRFTDTQYF; DNA: TGTGCCAGCTCACCATCAGTTAGCAGGTTCACAGATACGCAGTATTTT
D: TRBD2; size: -; V: TRBV11-1; J: TRBJ2-2; CDR3: CASTPRLAGVGTGELFF; DNA: TGTGCCAGCACCCCAAGGCTAGCGGGAGTAGGCACCGGGGAGCTGTTTTTT
D: -; size: -; V: TRBV4-3; J: TRBJ1-5; CDR3: CASSQDGSSNQPQHF; DNA: TGCGCCAGCAGCCAAGATGGCAGTTCGAATCAGCCCCAGCATTTT
D: -; size: few; V: TRBV15; J: TRBJ2-1; CDR3: CATSRDLRGSYNEQFF; DNA: TGTGCCACCAGCAGAGATCTACGGGGGTCCTACAATGAGCAGTTCTTC
D: -; size: -; V: TRBV7-2; J: TRBJ1-1; CDR3: CASSSDTAEAFF; DNA: TGTGCCAGCAGCTCCGACACAGCTGAAGCTTTCTTT
D: -; size: -; V: TRBV5-6; J: TRBJ2-2; CDR3: CASSLTSSGELFF; DNA: TGTGCCAGCAGCTTGACTAGTTCCGGGGAGCTGTTTTTT
D: -; size: few; V: TRBV18; J: TRBJ2-5; CDR3: CASSPEQETQYF; DNA: TGTGCCAGCTCACCCGAGCAAGAGACCCAGTACTTC
D: TRBD1; size: once; V: TRBV6-5; J: TRBJ2-1; CDR3: CASSQGATYNEQFF; DNA: TGTGCCAGCAGTCAGGGGGCCACCTACAATGAGCAGTTCTTC
D: -; size: few; V: TRBV9; J: TRBJ1-4; CDR3: CASSAHPDPNEKLFF; DNA: TGTGCCAGCAGCGCCCACCCTGACCCTAATGAAAAACTGTTTTTT
D: TRBD1; size: -; V: TRBV2; J: TRBJ1-5; CDR3: CASSVPGQGNQPQHF; DNA: TGTGCCAGCAGTGTTCCGGGACAGGGCAATCAGCCCCAGCATTTT
D: TRBD1; size: -; V: TRBV25-1; J: TRBJ2-3; CDR3: CASSEGTDTDTQYF; DNA: TGTGCCAGCAGTGAAGGGACAGACACAGATACGCAGTATTTT
D: -; size: few; V: TRBV19; J: TRBJ1-2; CDR3: CASSPVPVKGGYTF; DNA: TGTGCCAGTAGCCCCGTCCCGGTTAAGGGAGGCTACACCTTC
D: -; size: -; V: TRBV7-9; J: TRBJ2-7; CDR3: CASSFPGRTYEQYF; DNA: TGTGCCAGCAGCTTTCCGGGACGGACCTACGAGCAGTACTTC
D: TRBD2; size: few; V: TRBV7-2; J: TRBJ2-2; CDR3: CASSPGGVRAGELFF; DNA: TGTGCCAGCAGCCCGGGGGGGGTACGCGCCGGGGAGCTGTTTTTT
D: -; size: -; V: TRBV15; J: TRBJ2-1; CDR3: CATSRDEAVGEQFF; DNA: TGTGCCACCAGCAGAGATGAGGCAGTTGGTGAGCAGTTCTTC
D: TRBD2; size: few; V: TRBV7-2; J: TRBJ2-6; CDR3: CASMERAGGPSGANVLTF; DNA: TGTGCCAGCATGGAGAGAGCGGGAGGGCCCTCTGGGGCCAACGTCCTGACTTTC
D: -; size: few; V: TRBV9; J: TRBJ2-5; CDR3: CASSVGPGGKETQYF; DNA: TGTGCCAGCAGCGTAGGCCCCGGGGGTAAAGAGACCCAGTACTTC
D: -; size: -; V: TRBV7-8; J: TRBJ1-1; CDR3: CASSLARGQKNTEAFF; DNA: TGTGCCAGCAGCTTAGCGCGGGGTCAGAAGAACACTGAAGCTTTCTTT
D: -; size: few; V: TRBV18; J: TRBJ2-5; CDR3: CASSPFLQLVVTQETQYF; DNA: TGTGCCAGCTCACCATTCCTTCAATTGGTGGTGACACAGGAGACCCAGTACTTC
D: -; size: -; V: TRBV7-8; J: TRBJ2-3; CDR3: CASTFLYTQYF; DNA: TGTGCCAGCACCTTCCTTTACACGCAGTATTTT
D: TRBD1; size: -; V: TRBV28; J: TRBJ1-1; CDR3: CATSRDREAFF; DNA: TGTGCCACCAGCCGGGACAGGGAAGCTTTCTTT
D: TRBD1; size: few; V: TRBV4-1; J: TRBJ2-7; CDR3: CASSQDRWDRAYEQYF; DNA: TGCGCCAGCAGCCAAGATCGATGGGACAGGGCATACGAGCAGTACTTC
D: -; size: -; V: TRBV14; J: TRBJ2-3; CDR3: CASSKRDFPSTDTQYF; DNA: TGTGCCAGCAGCAAAAGGGACTTCCCTAGCACAGATACGCAGTATTTT
D: TRBD2; size: -; V: TRBV6-5; J: TRBJ2-7; CDR3: CASRPRGVYEQYF; DNA: TGTGCCAGCAGGCCTCGGGGGGTCTACGAGCAGTACTTC
D: -; size: -; V: TRBV30; J: TRBJ1-5; CDR3: CAWSGRDNQPQHF; DNA: TGTGCCTGGAGTGGCAGGGACAATCAGCCCCAGCATTTT
D: TRBD1; size: few; V: TRBV11-2; J: TRBJ2-7; CDR3: CASTPLDRGSYEQYF; DNA: TGTGCCAGCACTCCTCTAGACAGGGGATCCTACGAGCAGTACTTC
D: -; size: few; V: TRBV6-6; J: TRBJ2-2; CDR3: CASSSRPTAFTGELFF; DNA: TGTGCCAGCAGTTCCCGACCGACAGCCTTCACCGGGGAGCTGTTTTTT
D: -; size: -; V: TRBV7-9; J: TRBJ2-1; CDR3: CASSLIRGNEQFF; DNA: TGTGCCAGCAGCTTAATCAGAGGCAATGAGCAGTTCTTC
D: -; size: -; V: TRBV30; J: TRBJ1-4; CDR3: CAWSWREKLFF; DNA: TGTGCCTGGAGTTGGAGGGAAAAACTGTTTTTT
D: TRBD1; size: -; V: TRBV10-3; J: TRBJ1-2; CDR3: CAISESHDRAAGGYTF; DNA: TGTGCCATCAGTGAGTCACATGACAGGGCAGCAGGCGGCTACACCTTC